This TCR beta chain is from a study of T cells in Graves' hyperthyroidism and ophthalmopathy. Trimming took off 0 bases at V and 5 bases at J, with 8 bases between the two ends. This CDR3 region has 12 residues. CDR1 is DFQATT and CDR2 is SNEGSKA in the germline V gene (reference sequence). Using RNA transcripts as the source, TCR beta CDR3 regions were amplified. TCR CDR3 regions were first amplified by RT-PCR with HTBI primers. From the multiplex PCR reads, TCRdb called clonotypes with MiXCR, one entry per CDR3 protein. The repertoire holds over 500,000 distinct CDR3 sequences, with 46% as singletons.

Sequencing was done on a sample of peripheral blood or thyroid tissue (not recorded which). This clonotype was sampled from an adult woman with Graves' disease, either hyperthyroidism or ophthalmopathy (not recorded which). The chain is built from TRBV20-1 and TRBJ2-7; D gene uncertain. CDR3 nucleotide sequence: TGCAGTGCTAGAGATCAGCAGGACGAGCAGTACTTC. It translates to CSARDQQDEQYF.